These 9 T cell receptor beta chains originate from one sample sequenced in a study of shared clonotypes between healthy human individuals. Selected positively for CCR7 and CD45RO-negative, naive CD8 cells excluded terminally differentiated effector memory CD45RA+ cells. The table came from immunoSEQ multiplex PCR; TCRdb's copy has only in-frame clones and leaves some out. The sample lists 2 million to 2.5 million clones; approximately 94% were seen once. The sequenced sample was naive CD8+ T cells from PBMCs. All receptors derive from a man aged 18 to 30 in good health. Some clones in this sample may be carry-over from other donors' samples.

The V and J genes are TRBV27 and TRBJ1-5; 11 bases are a match to TRBD1. V dropped 4 bases and J dropped 6; count of bases not matched to a gene: 2. The CDR3 length is 14 residues. Per the germline V gene, CDR1 is MNHEY and CDR2 is SMNVEV (reference sequence). CDR3 loop: CASSWGTGGQPQHF. Written as DNA, the CDR3 is TGTGCCAGCAGTTGGGGGACAGGGGGTCAGCCCCAGCATTTT.

For this clone: Other DNA sequences of this sample code for an identical CDR3. The chain recombines TRBV27 with TRBJ2-7; D possibly corresponds to TRBD1 (5 bases). Germline CDR1 and CDR2: MNHEY and SMNVEV (reference sequence). The germline V and J ends were trimmed by 6 bases and 2 bases, with 11 bases remaining between them. The length of the CDR3 is 13 residues. Here the CDR3 DNA reads TGTGCCAGCAGCCTAGACAGAGCCTACGAGCAGTACTTC. The encoded protein is CASSLDRAYEQYF.

The rearrangement links TRBV7-9 to TRBJ2-2, with 7 bases matching TRBD1. The V segment lost 7 bases and the J segment 0 bases; nucleotides outside the gene matches: 8. Germline V gives CDR1 SEHNR, CDR2 FQNEAQ (reference sequence). CDR3 length: 16 residues. CDR3 nucleotide sequence: TGTGCCAGCAACCCCCACAGGGGCTCGAACACCGGGGAGCTGTTTTTT. This translates into CASNPHRGSNTGELFF.

The V gene is TRBV27, the J gene TRBJ2-7; D call uncertain. This CDR3 contains 14 residues. Germline assignment: CDR1 MNHEY and CDR2 SMNVEV (reference sequence). The V gene lost 6 bases and the J gene lost 0 bases, with 12 bases spanning the gap. The CDR3 spells CASSLTPNSYEQYF. The CDR3 DNA reads TGTGCCAGCAGCCTGACGCCGAACTCCTACGAGCAGTACTTC.

The rearrangement joins TRBV19 to TRBJ2-1, with 15 bases identical to TRBD2. V shed 6 bases and J 13 bases; nucleotides not matched to a gene: 4. Germline-derived CDR1 and CDR2 are LNHDA and SQIVND (reference sequence). The CDR3 is made up of 13 amino acids. This chain's CDR3 is CASRGGLAGGQFF. DNA of the CDR3: TGTGCCAGTAGGGGGGGACTAGCGGGAGGCCAGTTCTTC.

In regard to this clone: Other DNA sequences in the sample encode the same CDR3. This chain connects TRBV30 to TRBJ1-4; D remains unclear. Germline CDR1 GTSNPN, CDR2 SVGIG (reference sequence). Between the trimmed V and J ends, which lost 0 bases and 8 bases, there was a span of 4 bases. This CDR3 has 11 amino acids. This chain's CDR3 is CAWSVLEKLFF. CDR3 DNA sequence: TGTGCCTGGAGTGTTTTAGAAAAACTGTTTTTT.

J is TRBJ1-1 and V is TRBV7-6, with D perhaps TRBD1 (5 bases). Germline lookup yields CDR1 SGHVS and CDR2 FNYEAQ. This CDR3 is 20 amino acids long. The ends were cut back, 2 bases at V and 2 bases at J, with 27 bases in the middle. Written as DNA, the CDR3 is TGTGCCAGCAGCTTAATCGGTCGATCGGGGCGTGGTGGTTTCAACACTGAAGCTTTCTTT. It is translated as CASSLIGRSGRGGFNTEAFF.

The chain recombines TRBV12-5 with TRBJ1-2; D uncertain. This CDR3 has 15 residues. Trimming removed 2 bases at V and 4 bases at J, with 14 bases between. Germline V gene sequence: CDR1 LGHNT, CDR2 FRNRAP. The DNA for the CDR3 is TGTGCTAGTGGTTTGTGGGCAGCTATCCCCTATGGCTACACCTTC. Amino acids: CASGLWAAIPYGYTF.

The V gene is TRBV28, the J gene TRBJ1-1; tentatively, D is TRBD1 (6 bases). V lost 4 bases and J lost 3, with 15 bases in between. This CDR3 region has 15 residues. The germline gives CDR1 MDHEN, CDR2 SYDVKM. The DNA for the CDR3 is TGTGCCAGCAGTTCCTGGACAGAGAGGGACACTGAAGCTTTCTTT. This sequence encodes CASSSWTERDTEAFF. Using reference TRBV28 and TRBJ1-1 for the parts outside the CDR3, the full variable domain is DVKVTQSSRYLVKRTGEKVFLECVQDMDHENMFWYRQDPGLGLRLIYFSYDVKMKEKGDIPEGYSVSREKKERFSLILESASTNQTSMYLCASSSWTERDTEAFFGQGTRLTVV.